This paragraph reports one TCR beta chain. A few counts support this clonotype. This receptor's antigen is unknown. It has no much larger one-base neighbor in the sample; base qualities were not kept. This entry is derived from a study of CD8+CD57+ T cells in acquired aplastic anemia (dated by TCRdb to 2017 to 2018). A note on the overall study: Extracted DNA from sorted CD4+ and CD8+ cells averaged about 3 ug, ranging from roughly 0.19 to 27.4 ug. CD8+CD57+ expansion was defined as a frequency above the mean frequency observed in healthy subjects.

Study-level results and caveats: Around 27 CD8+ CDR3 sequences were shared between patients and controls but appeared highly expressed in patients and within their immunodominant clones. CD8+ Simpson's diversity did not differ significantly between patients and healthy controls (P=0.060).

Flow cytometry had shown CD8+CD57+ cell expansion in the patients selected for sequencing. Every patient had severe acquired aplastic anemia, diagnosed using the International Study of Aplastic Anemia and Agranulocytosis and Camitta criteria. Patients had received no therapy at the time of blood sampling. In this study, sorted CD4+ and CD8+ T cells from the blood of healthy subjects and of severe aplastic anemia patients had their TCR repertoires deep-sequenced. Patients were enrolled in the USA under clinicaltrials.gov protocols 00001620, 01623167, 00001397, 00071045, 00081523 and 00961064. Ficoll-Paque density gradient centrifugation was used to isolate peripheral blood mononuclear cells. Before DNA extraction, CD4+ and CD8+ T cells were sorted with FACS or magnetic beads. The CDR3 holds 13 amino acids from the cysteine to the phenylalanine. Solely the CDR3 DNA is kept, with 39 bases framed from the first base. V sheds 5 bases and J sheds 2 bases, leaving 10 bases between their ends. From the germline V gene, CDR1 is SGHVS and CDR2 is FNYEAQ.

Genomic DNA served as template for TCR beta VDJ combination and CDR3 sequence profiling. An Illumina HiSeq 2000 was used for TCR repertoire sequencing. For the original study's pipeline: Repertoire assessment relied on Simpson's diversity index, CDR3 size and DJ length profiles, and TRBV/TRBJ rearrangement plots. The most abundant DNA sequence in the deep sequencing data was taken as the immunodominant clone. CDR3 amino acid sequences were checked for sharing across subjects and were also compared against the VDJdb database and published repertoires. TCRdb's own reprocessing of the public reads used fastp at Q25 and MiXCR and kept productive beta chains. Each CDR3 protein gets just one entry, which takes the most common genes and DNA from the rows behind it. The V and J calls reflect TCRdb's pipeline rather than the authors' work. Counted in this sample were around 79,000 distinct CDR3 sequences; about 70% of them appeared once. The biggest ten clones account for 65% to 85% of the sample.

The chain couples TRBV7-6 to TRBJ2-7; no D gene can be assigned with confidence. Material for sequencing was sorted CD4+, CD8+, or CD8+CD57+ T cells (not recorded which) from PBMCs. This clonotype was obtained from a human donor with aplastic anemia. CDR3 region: CASSRVSTYEQYF. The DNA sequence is TGTGCCAGCAGCCGAGTCTCGACCTACGAGCAGTACTTC.